This TCR beta chain was retrieved from a study of identical twins. Notes on the study in general: Partly confounded zero-insertion analyses could result from invariant MAIT and iNKT cells.

It was template switching that added a universal primer site, and there were unique molecular identifiers on the cDNA. TCRdb called the 5' RACE reads again in MiXCR, with one record for every CDR3 protein. The repertoire holds about 200,000 distinct CDR3 sequences, with 6.5% to 8% as singletons. As concerns this clonotype: What it binds is unknown.

Per germline, CDR1 SGHRS and CDR2 YFSETQ. This CDR3 comprises 12 residues. Trimming shortened V by 4 bases and J by 3 bases, and 8 bases separated the two germline ends. This sample also belongs to another study, concerning T cells expressing NK-cell markers. That source notes: Source material for TCR beta repertoires consisted of sorted CD3+CD56+NKG2C+, CD3+CD56+NKG2C- and CD3+CD56-NKG2C+ T cells. A few of the donors also had these clonotypes leading their CD3+CD56-NKG2C+ fraction.

The source material was CD8+ T cells sorted from blood. The sequence derives from a woman under 30 in good health. The chain combines TRBV5-1 with TRBJ2-7; D possibly corresponds to TRBD2 (6 bases). The DNA for the CDR3 is TGCGCCAGCAGCGGGGGGAACTACGAGCAGTACTTC. This gives the protein CASSGGNYEQYF.